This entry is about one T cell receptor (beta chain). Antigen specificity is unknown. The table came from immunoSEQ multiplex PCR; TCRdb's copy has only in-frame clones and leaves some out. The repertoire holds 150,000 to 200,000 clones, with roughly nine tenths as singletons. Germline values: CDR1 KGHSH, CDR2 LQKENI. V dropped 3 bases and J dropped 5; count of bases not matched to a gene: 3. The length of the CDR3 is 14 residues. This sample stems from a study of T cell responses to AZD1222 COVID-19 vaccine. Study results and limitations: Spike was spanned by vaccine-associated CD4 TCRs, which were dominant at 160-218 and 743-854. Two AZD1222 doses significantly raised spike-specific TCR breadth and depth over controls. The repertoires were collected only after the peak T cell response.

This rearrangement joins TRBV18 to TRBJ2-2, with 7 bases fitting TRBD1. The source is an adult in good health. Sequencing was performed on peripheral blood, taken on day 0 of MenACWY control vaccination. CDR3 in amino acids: CASSPGQSTGELFF. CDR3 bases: TGTGCCAGCTCACCGGGACAGAGTACCGGGGAGCTGTTTTTT. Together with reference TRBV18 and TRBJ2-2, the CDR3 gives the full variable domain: NAGVMQNPRHLVRRRGQEARLRCSPMKGHSHVYWYRQLPEEGLKFMVYLQKENIIDESGMPKERFSAEFPKEGPSILRIQQVVRGDSAAYFCASSPGQSTGELFFGEGSRLTVL.